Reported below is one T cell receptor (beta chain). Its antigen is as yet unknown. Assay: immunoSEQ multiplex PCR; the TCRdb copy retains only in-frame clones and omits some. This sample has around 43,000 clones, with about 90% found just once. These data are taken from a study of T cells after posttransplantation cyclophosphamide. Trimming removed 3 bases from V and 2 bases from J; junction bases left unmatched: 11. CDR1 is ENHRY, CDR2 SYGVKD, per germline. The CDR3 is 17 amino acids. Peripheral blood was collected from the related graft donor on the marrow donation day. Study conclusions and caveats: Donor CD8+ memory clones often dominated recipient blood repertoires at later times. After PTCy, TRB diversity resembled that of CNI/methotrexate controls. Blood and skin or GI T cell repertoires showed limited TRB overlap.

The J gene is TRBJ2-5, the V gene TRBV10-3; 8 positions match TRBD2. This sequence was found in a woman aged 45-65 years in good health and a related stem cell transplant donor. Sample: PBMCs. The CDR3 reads CAISDPTGGGIQETQYF. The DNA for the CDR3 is TGTGCCATCAGTGACCCTACGGGCGGGGGGATACAAGAGACCCAGTACTTC.